The rows below give T cell receptor beta chains drawn from one sample of a study of response to subunit inactivated influenza vaccine. From the RT-PCR reads, TCRdb called clonotypes with MiXCR, one entry per CDR3 protein. Of approximately 530,000 distinct CDR3 sequences listed, around 8% are singletons. The sequencing used PBMCs from blood, collected less than 30 months after vaccination. These receptors originate from a man aged 45-69 years who received an inactivated influenza vaccine. Both conserved end residues are part of each CDR3. Fields, in order: D gene, J gene, clone size, V gene, CDR3 protein, CDR3 DNA. D genes are given only for firm matches. For some rows the clone size is stated as once, few or many, or as a class when expanded; others skip it.

. TRBJ1-2 few TRBV12-3/TRBV12-4 CASSKGVEGYTF TGTGCCAGCAGTAAGGGGGTGGAGGGCTACACCTTC
TRBD1 TRBJ1-5 . TRBV5-3 CARGPGTAGLPQHF TGTGCCAGGGGCCCGGGGACAGCCGGGTTGCCCCAGCATTTT
TRBD1 TRBJ1-5 many TRBV19 CASTQTGAFQPQHF TGTGCCAGTACCCAAACAGGGGCCTTTCAGCCCCAGCATTTT
. TRBJ1-1 . TRBV27 CASSLFGGLGTEAFF TGTGCCAGCAGTTTATTTGGGGGGCTTGGCACTGAAGCTTTCTTT
TRBD2 TRBJ2-1 . TRBV20-1 CSAALAGRRDEQFF TGCAGTGCCGCTTTAGCGGGTCGAAGGGATGAGCAGTTCTTC
. TRBJ1-2 many TRBV28 CASSLSVIYGYTF TGTGCCAGCAGTTTATCCGTAATCTATGGCTACACCTTC
. TRBJ1-1 . TRBV5-1 CASSLTFDTLGGTEAFF TGCGCCAGCAGCTTGACCTTTGACACCCTCGGGGGGACTGAAGCTTTCTTT
. TRBJ2-3 few TRBV12-3/TRBV12-4 CASSLARSATDTQYF TGTGCCAGCAGTTTAGCGCGGTCGGCCACAGATACGCAGTATTTT
TRBD1 TRBJ1-1 many TRBV3-1 CASRRQGRNTEAFF TGTGCCAGCAGAAGACAGGGACGGAACACTGAAGCTTTCTTT
. TRBJ2-7 many TRBV27 CASSPFGEAYEQYF TGTGCCAGCAGTCCCTTTGGGGAGGCCTACGAGCAGTACTTC
. TRBJ2-5 many TRBV28 CASSLQGFQETQYF TGTGCCAGCAGTCTCCAGGGATTTCAAGAGACCCAGTACTTC
. TRBJ2-7 . TRBV15 CATSRDRTQAYEQYF TGTGCCACCAGCAGAGATCGGACACAGGCCTACGAGCAGTACTTC
TRBD2 TRBJ2-3 few TRBV10-3 CAIATRGSTDTQYF TGTGCCATCGCAACGCGGGGGAGCACAGATACGCAGTATTTT
. TRBJ2-5 few TRBV3-1 CASSQVKGQETQYF TGTGCCAGCAGCCAAGTTAAGGGGCAAGAGACCCAGTACTTC
. TRBJ2-1 few TRBV6-1 CASRAETSYNEQFF TGTGCCAGCAGGGCCGAGACTAGTTACAATGAGCAGTTCTTC
TRBD2 TRBJ2-7 few TRBV11-1 CASSLGTSGSHEQYF TGTGCCAGCAGCTTAGGGACTAGCGGGAGCCACGAGCAGTACTTC
. TRBJ2-1 few TRBV27 CASRRSATYNEQFF TGTGCCAGCAGACGGAGCGCCACCTACAATGAGCAGTTCTTC
TRBD2 TRBJ2-2 . TRBV4-3 CASSHWTSPGTGELFF TGCGCCAGCAGCCACTGGACTAGCCCCGGGACCGGGGAGCTGTTTTTT
. TRBJ2-1 . TRBV19 CASSIRDGYNEQFF TGTGCCAGTAGTATCCGAGACGGTTACAATGAGCAGTTCTTC
. TRBJ1-5 . TRBV12-3/TRBV12-4 CASSPNLGQPQHF TGTGCCAGCAGTCCCAACTTGGGACAGCCCCAGCATTTT
TRBD2 TRBJ2-7 few TRBV20-1 CSVGTSVYEQYF TGCAGTGTCGGGACTAGCGTCTACGAGCAGTACTTC
. TRBJ1-5 . TRBV12-3/TRBV12-4 CASSSADGQPQHF TGTGCCAGCAGTTCGGCAGACGGTCAGCCCCAGCATTTT
. TRBJ1-2 many TRBV4-3 CASSQERVETYGYTF TGCGCCAGCAGCCAAGAACGGGTGGAGACCTATGGCTACACCTTC
. TRBJ2-7 few TRBV12-3/TRBV12-4 CASSLRDSLYEQYF TGTGCCAGCAGTTTAAGGGACTCCCTCTACGAGCAGTACTTC